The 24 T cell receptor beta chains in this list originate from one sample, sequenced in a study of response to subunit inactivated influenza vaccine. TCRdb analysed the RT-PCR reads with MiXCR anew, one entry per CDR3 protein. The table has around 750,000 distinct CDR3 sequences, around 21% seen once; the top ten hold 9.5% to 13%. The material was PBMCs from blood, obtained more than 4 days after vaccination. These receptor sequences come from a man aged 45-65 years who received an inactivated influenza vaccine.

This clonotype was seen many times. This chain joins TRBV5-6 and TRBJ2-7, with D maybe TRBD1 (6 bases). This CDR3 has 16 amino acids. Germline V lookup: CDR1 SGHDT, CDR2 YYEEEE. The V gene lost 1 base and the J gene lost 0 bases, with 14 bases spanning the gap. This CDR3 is CASSLRTALNSYEQYF. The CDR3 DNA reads TGTGCCAGCAGCTTGCGGACAGCTCTTAACTCCTACGAGCAGTACTTC.

The CDR3: CASSQQLAGGPDTQYF. Here the CDR3 DNA reads TGTGCCAGCAGCCAGCAACTAGCGGGAGGGCCAGATACGCAGTATTTT. This chain uses TRBV4-2 with TRBJ2-3, with TRBD2 matching 13 bases. The V and J ends lost 3 bases and 4 bases, in that order; junction bases with no gene match: 4. Germline lookup yields CDR1 LGHNA and CDR2 YNFKEQ. CDR3 length equals 16 residues.

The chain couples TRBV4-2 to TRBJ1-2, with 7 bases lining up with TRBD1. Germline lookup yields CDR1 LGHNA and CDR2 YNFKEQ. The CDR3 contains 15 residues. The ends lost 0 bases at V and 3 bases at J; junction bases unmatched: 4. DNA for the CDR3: TGTGCCAGCAGCCAAGACAGGGACAGCCACTATGGCTACACCTTC. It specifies CASSQDRDSHYGYTF.

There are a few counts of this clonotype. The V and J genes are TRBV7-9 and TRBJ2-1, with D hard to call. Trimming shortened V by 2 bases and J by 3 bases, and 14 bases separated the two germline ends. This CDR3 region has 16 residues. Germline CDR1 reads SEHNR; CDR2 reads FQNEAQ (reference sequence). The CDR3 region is CASSLLWGKDYNEQFF. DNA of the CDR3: TGTGCCAGCAGCTTACTATGGGGAAAGGACTACAATGAGCAGTTCTTC.

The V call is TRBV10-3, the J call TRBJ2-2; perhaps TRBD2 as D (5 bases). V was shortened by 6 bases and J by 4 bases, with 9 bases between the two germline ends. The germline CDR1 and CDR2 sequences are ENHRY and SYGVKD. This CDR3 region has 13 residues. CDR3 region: CAIRPEGTGELFF. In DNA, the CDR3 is TGTGCCATCAGACCCGAGGGCACCGGGGAGCTGTTTTTT.

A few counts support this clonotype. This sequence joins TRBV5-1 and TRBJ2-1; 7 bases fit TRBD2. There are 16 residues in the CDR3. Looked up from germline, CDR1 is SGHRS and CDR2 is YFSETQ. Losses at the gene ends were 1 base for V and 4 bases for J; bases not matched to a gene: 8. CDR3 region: CASSLQLALIYNEQFF. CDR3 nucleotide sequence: TGCGCCAGCAGCTTGCAACTAGCGCTGATATACAATGAGCAGTTCTTC.

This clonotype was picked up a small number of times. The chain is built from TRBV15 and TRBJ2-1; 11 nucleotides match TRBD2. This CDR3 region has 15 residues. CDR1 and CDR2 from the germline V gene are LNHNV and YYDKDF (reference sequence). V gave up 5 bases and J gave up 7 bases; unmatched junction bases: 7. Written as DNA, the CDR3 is TGTGCCACCAGCGGGGGACTAGCGGTAGGTAATGAGCAGTTCTTC. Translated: CATSGGLAVGNEQFF. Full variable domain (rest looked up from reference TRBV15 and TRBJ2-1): DAMVIQNPRYQVTQFGKPVTLSCSQTLNHNVMYWYQQKSSQAPKLLFHYYDKDFNNEADTPDNFQSRRPNTSFCFLDIRSPGLGDTAMYLCATSGGLAVGNEQFFGPGTRLTVL.

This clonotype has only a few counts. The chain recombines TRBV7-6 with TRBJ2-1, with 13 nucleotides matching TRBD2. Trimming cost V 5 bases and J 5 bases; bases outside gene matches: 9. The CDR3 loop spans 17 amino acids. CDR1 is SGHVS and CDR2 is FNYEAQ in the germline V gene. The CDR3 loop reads CASSTRLAGGFDNEQFF. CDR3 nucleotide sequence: TGTGCCAGCAGCACCAGACTAGCGGGAGGATTCGACAATGAGCAGTTCTTC. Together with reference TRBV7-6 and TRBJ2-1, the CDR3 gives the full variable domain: GAGVSQSPRYKVTKRGQDVALRCDPISGHVSLYWYRQALGQGPEFLTYFNYEAQQDKSGLPNDRFSAERPEGSISTLTIQRTEQRDSAMYRCASSTRLAGGFDNEQFFGPGTRLTVL.

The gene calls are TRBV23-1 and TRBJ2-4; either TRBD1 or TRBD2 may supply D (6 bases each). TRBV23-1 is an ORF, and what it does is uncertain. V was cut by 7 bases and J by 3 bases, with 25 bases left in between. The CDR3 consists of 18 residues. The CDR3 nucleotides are TGCGCCAGCACCTCGGGACCGGGAAGGGGGGCCGGCAAAAACATTCAGTACTTC. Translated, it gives CASTSGPGRGAGKNIQYF.

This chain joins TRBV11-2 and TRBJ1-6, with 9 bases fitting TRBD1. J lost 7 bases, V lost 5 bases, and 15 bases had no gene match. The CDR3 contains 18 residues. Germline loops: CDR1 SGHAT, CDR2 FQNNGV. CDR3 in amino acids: CASSERDRDPTWNSPLHF. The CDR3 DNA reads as TGTGCCAGCAGCGAGCGGGACAGGGACCCAACTTGGAATTCACCCCTCCACTTT.

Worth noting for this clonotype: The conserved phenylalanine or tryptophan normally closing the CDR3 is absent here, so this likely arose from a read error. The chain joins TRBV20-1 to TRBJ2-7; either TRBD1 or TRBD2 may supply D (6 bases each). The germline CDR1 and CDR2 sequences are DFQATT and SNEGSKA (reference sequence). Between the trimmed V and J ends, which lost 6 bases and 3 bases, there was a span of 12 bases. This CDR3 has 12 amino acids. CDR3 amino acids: CSAVEGGYEQYI. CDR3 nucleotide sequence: TGCAGTGCCGTCGAGGGGGGCTACGAGCAGTACATC.

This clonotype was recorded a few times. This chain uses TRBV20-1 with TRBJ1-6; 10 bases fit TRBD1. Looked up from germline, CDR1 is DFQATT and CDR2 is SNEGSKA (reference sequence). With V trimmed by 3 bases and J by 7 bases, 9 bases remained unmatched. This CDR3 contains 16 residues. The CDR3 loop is CSARTGGAAINSPLHF. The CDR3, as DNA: TGCAGTGCTAGGACAGGGGGCGCCGCCATAAATTCACCCCTCCACTTT.

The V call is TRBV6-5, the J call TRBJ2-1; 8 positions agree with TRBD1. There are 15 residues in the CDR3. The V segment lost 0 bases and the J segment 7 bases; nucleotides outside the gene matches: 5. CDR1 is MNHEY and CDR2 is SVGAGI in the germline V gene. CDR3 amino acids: CASSYSRTGWNEQFF. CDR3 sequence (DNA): TGTGCCAGCAGTTACTCACGGACAGGGTGGAATGAGCAGTTCTTC.

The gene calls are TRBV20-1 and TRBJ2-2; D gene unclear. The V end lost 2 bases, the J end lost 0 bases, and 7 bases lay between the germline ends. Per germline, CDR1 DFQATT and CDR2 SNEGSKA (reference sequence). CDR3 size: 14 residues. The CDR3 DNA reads TGCAGTGCTAGAAAATCCTCGAACACCGGGGAGCTGTTTTTT. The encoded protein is CSARKSSNTGELFF.

The CDR3 bases are TGTGCCAGCAGGGGACAGGGGGGCATCTACGAGCAGTACTTC. This encodes CASRGQGGIYEQYF. The chain joins TRBV2 to TRBJ2-7, with TRBD1 identical over 11 bases. This CDR3 is 14 amino acids long. The ends lost 6 bases at V and 3 bases at J; junction bases unmatched: 4. The germline gives CDR1 SNHLY, CDR2 FYNNEI.

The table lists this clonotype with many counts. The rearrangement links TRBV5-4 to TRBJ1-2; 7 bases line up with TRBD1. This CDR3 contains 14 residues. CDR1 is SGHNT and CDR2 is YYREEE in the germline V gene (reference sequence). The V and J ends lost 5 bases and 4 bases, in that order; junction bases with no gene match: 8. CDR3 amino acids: CASRRGTESYGYTF. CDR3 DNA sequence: TGTGCCAGCAGACGTGGGACAGAGAGCTATGGCTACACCTTC.

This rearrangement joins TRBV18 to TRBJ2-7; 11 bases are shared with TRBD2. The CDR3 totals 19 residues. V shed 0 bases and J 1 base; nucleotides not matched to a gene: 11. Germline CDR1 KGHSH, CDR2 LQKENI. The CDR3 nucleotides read TGTGCCAGCTCACCACCTATAGCGGGAGGGCCCTCCGCGTCCTACGAGCAGTACTTC. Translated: CASSPPIAGGPSASYEQYF. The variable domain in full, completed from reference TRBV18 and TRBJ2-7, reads NAGVMQNPRHLVRRRGQEARLRCSPMKGHSHVYWYRQLPEEGLKFMVYLQKENIIDESGMPKERFSAEFPKEGPSILRIQQVVRGDSAAYFCASSPPIAGGPSASYEQYFGPGTRLTVT.

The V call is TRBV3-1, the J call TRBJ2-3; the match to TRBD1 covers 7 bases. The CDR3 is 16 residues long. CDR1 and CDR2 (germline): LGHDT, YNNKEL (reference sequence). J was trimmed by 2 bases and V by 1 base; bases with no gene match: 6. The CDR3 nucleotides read TGTGCCAGCAGCCAAGTTACAGGGGCCCACACAGATACGCAGTATTTT. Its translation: CASSQVTGAHTDTQYF.

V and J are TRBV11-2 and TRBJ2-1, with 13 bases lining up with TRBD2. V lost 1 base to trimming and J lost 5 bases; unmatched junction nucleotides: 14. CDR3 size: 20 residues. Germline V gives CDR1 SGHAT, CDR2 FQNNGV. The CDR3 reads CASSLGPYPGLAGYHNEQFF. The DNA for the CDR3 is TGTGCCAGCAGCTTAGGCCCCTATCCGGGACTAGCGGGATACCACAATGAGCAGTTCTTC.

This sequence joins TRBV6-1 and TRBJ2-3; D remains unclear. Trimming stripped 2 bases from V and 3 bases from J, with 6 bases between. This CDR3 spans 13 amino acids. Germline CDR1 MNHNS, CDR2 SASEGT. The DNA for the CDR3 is TGTGCCAGCAGTGAAACCGGGACAGATACGCAGTATTTT. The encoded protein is CASSETGTDTQYF.

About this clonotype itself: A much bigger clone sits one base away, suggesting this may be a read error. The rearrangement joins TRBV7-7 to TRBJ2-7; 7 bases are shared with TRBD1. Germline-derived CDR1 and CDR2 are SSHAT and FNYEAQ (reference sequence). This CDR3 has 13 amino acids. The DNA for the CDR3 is TGTGCTAGCAGCTTTGGGACAGCGAGCGAGCAGTACGTC. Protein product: CASSFGTASEQYV.

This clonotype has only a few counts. Here the CDR3 reads CASRTESRGWNQPQHF. For the CDR3, the DNA is TGTGCCAGCAGGACCGAGAGTAGGGGGTGGAATCAGCCCCAGCATTTT. This rearrangement joins TRBV12-3 or TRBV12-4 to TRBJ1-5, with TRBD1 as a possible D gene (6 bases). The CDR3 loop spans 16 amino acids. V shed 6 bases and J shed 4 bases, with 19 bases lying between them.

The CDR3 DNA reads as TGTGCCAGCAGCGTAGGCGCCGGTAGGGAGCAGTACTTC. Translated, it gives CASSVGAGREQYF. The chain couples TRBV7-9 to TRBJ2-7; no reliable D call. The CDR3 extends over 13 amino acids. Trimming removed 5 bases at V and 7 bases at J, with 15 bases between. Germline V lookup: CDR1 SEHNR, CDR2 FQNEAQ (reference sequence).

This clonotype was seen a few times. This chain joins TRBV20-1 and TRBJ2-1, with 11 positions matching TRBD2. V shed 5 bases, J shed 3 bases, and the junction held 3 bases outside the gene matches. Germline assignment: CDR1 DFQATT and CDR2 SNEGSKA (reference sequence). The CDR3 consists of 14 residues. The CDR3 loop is CSAGGLAGYNEQFF. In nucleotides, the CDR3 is TGCAGTGCTGGAGGACTAGCGGGCTACAATGAGCAGTTCTTC.